The sequence of this T cell receptor (beta chain) was determined in a study of blood T cells in healthy people across ages. Isolation recovered at least 6.5 million PBMCs from every sample. Using a J-beta primer mix together with a sample-barcoded 5' primer, a second PCR was run for about 7 to 12 cycles. TCRdb re-called the 5' RACE reads with MiXCR, one entry per CDR3 protein. The sample holds over 1,500,000 distinct CDR3 sequences, 49% seen once. This clonotype showed up just a few times. The CDR3 is made up of 15 amino acids. V was shortened by 6 bases and J by 2 bases, with 18 bases between the two germline ends. CDR1 and CDR2 (germline): DFQATT, SNEGSKA (reference sequence).

V gene TRBV20-1 combines with J gene TRBJ2-3; TRBD1 is a possible D gene (6 bases). The specimen sequenced was blood. The receptor was isolated from a woman between 35 and 50 years old in good health. CDR3 protein: CSARGTPRSTDTQYF. The DNA for the CDR3 is TGCAGTGCCAGGGGCACACCAAGATCCACAGATACGCAGTATTTT.